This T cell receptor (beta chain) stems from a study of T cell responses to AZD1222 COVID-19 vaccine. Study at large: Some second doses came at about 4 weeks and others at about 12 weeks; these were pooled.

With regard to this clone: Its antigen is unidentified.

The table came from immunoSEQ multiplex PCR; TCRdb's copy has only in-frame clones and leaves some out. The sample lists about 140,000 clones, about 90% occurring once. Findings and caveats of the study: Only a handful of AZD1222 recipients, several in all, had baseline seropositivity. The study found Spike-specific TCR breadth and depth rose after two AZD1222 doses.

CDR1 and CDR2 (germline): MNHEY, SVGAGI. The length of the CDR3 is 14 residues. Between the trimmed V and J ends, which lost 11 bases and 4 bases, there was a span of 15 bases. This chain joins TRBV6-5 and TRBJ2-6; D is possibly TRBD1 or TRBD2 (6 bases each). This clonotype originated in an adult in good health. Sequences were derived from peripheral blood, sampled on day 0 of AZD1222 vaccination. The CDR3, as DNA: TGTGCCGCTAGGGGGGCAGGAGGGGCCAACGTCCTGACTTTC. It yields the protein CAARGAGGANVLTF.